The clone carrying this T cell receptor (beta chain) appeared many times. The CDR3 is made up of 14 amino acids. Germline V gene lookup returns CDR1 SGHRS and CDR2 YFSETQ. V trimming: 2 bases; J trimming: 0 bases; junction bases outside the gene matches: 1. One entry per CDR3 protein, called by TCRdb with MiXCR from the 5' RACE reads. The sample gives about 46,000 distinct CDR3 sequences, roughly 4.1% of which show up once; approximately 5.7% is in the top ten. The data are from a study of neurological immune-mediated disorders. Sequencing was done on a sample of PBMCs. J is TRBJ2-5 and V is TRBV5-1, with 7 nucleotides matching TRBD2. This TCR came from a woman in her sixties with multiple sclerosis. The CDR3 here is CASSFSGDQETQYF. The CDR3 DNA reads TGCGCCAGCAGCTTCAGCGGGGACCAAGAGACCCAGTACTTC. Full variable domain (outside the CDR3, taken from reference TRBV5-1 and TRBJ2-5): KAGVTQTPRYLIKTRGQQVTLSCSPISGHRSVSWYQQTPGQGLQFLFEYFSETQRNKGNFPGRFSGRQFSNSRSEMNVSTLELGDSALYLCASSFSGDQETQYFGPGTRLLVL.